These 21 T cell receptor beta chains share one sample of origin, sequenced in a study of blood T cell repertoires in COVID-19. The protocol was immunoSEQ multiplex PCR, while the TCRdb copy is restricted to in-frame clones and leaves out a portion. The sample lists more than 200,000 clones, 70% to 90% occurring once. The sample taken for sequencing was PBMCs or T cells enriched from blood (not recorded which). Receptors were obtained from a man aged 25-45 years who had recovered from COVID-19.

Only one count was recorded for this clone. The V gene is TRBV28, the J gene TRBJ2-7; 8 bases match TRBD2. The germline CDR1 and CDR2 sequences are MDHEN and SYDVKM. V dropped 10 bases and J dropped 5; count of bases not matched to a gene: 10. The CDR3 loop spans 13 amino acids. CDR3 amino acids: CATTMSGSHEQYF. DNA for the CDR3: TGTGCCACCACGATGAGCGGGAGCCACGAGCAGTACTTC.

The genes are TRBV2 and TRBJ2-5; TRBD1 matches 7 bases. Germline V CDR1 and CDR2: SNHLY, FYNNEI. With V trimmed by 6 bases and J by 2 bases, 9 bases remained unmatched. The CDR3 length is 15 residues. CDR3 nucleotides: TGTGCCAGCAGAGACAGGGAACCACCTCAAGAGACCCAGTACTTC. Translated: CASRDREPPQETQYF.

This chain links TRBV5-6 with TRBJ1-5; TRBD1 aligns across 9 bases. CDR1 and CDR2 from the germline V gene are SGHDT and YYEEEE. V shed 1 base, J shed 7 bases, and the junction held 6 bases outside the gene matches. The CDR3 runs to 15 residues. For the CDR3, the DNA is TGTGCCAGCAGCTTGATCGGACAGGGGAACCAGCCCCAGCATTTT. As protein: CASSLIGQGNQPQHF. Full variable domain (rest looked up from reference TRBV5-6 and TRBJ1-5): DAGVTQSPTHLIKTRGQQVTLRCSPKSGHDTVSWYQQALGQGPQFIFQYYEEEERQRGNFPDRFSGHQFPNYSSELNVNALLLGDSALYLCASSLIGQGNQPQHFGDGTRLSIL.

The chain links TRBV7-9 to TRBJ2-3; D unresolved. Trimming took off 3 bases at V and 5 bases at J, with 6 bases between the two ends. The CDR3 has 12 amino acids. Per the germline V gene, CDR1 is SEHNR and CDR2 is FQNEAQ (reference sequence). The CDR3 is CASSFTGDTQYF. As DNA, the CDR3 is TGTGCCAGCAGCTTTACGGGAGATACGCAGTATTTT.

This rearrangement joins TRBV7-8 to TRBJ1-5; TRBD1 aligns across 11 bases. This CDR3 has 16 residues. Germline V gives CDR1 SGHVS, CDR2 FQNEAQ. The V and J ends lost 5 bases and 7 bases, in that order; junction bases with no gene match: 10. The CDR3: CASSRDRGSTQQPQHF. DNA of the CDR3: TGTGCCAGCAGCCGGGACAGGGGGTCGACCCAACAGCCCCAGCATTTT.

The table lists this clone with a few counts. The J gene is TRBJ1-4, the V gene TRBV7-9, with unresolved D. The germline gives CDR1 SEHNR, CDR2 FQNEAQ (reference sequence). V was clipped by 5 bases and J by 4 bases, with 11 bases between them. CDR3 size: 14 residues. The CDR3: CASSLQGVNEKLFF. In DNA, the CDR3 is TGTGCCAGCAGCCTGCAAGGAGTTAATGAAAAACTGTTTTTT.

The gene calls are TRBV7-8 and TRBJ2-5; 15 bases are a match to TRBD2. Germline trimming cut 5 bases from V and 5 bases from J; bases unmatched to any gene: 6. Germline V gives CDR1 SGHVS, CDR2 FQNEAQ. This CDR3 region has 16 residues. In nucleotides, the CDR3 is TGTGCCAGCAGCCGAGTCGGGACTAGCGGGGGGGAGACCCAGTACTTC. This sequence encodes CASSRVGTSGGETQYF.

The chain uses TRBV7-9 and TRBJ2-3; perhaps TRBD1 as D (5 bases). In germline, CDR1 is SEHNR, CDR2 FQNEAQ (reference sequence). V dropped 5 bases and J dropped 4 bases, with 13 bases sitting between them. The CDR3 runs 14 residues. The CDR3 loop reads CASSTAGRADTQYF. In DNA, the CDR3 is TGTGCCAGCAGCACCGCAGGCAGGGCAGATACGCAGTATTTT.

The genes are TRBV30 and TRBJ2-1; no definite D call. The germline V and J ends were trimmed by 0 bases and 9 bases, with 12 bases remaining between them. This CDR3 spans 13 amino acids. Germline assignment: CDR1 GTSNPN and CDR2 SVGIG (reference sequence). In nucleotides, the CDR3 is TGTGCCTGGAGTGTACTTAGCAGTGCTGAGCAGTTCTTC. Protein product: CAWSVLSSAEQFF.

This chain links TRBV7-6 with TRBJ2-7; weak D call: TRBD1 (6 bases). Trimming left V 0 bases short and J 2 bases short, with 14 bases between. The germline gives CDR1 SGHVS, CDR2 FNYEAQ. This CDR3 spans 16 amino acids. This chain's CDR3 is CASSLAQGPTTYEQYF. The CDR3 bases are TGTGCCAGCAGCTTAGCGCAGGGGCCTACCACCTACGAGCAGTACTTC. Together with reference TRBV7-6 and TRBJ2-7, the CDR3 gives the full variable domain: GAGVSQSPRYKVTKRGQDVALRCDPISGHVSLYWYRQALGQGPEFLTYFNYEAQQDKSGLPNDRFSAERPEGSISTLTIQRTEQRDSAMYRCASSLAQGPTTYEQYFGPGTRLTVT.

V is TRBV7-9 and J is TRBJ2-7; weak D call: TRBD1 (6 bases). Trimming cost V 5 bases and J 6 bases, with 23 bases left between them. Germline-derived CDR1 and CDR2 are SEHNR and FQNEAQ (reference sequence). The CDR3 runs to 16 residues. The CDR3 DNA reads as TGTGCCAGCAGCCCCTGGACAGCCCGAACGGAACGCGAGCAGTACTTC. It specifies CASSPWTARTEREQYF.

V gene TRBV30 combines with J gene TRBJ2-3; 7 bases map to TRBD1. J lost 0 bases, V lost 1 base, and 7 bases had no gene match. Germline V gene sequence: CDR1 GTSNPN, CDR2 SVGIG (reference sequence). This CDR3 has 16 amino acids. CDR3 DNA: TGTGCCTGGAGTGGGGGACAGCGATCCAGCACAGATACGCAGTATTTT. Translating it yields CAWSGGQRSSTDTQYF.

The chain carries TRBV3-1 (or the pseudogene TRBV3-2) and TRBJ1-2; the match to TRBD1 covers 8 bases. Germline-derived CDR1 and CDR2 are LGHDT and YNNKEL (reference sequence). V gave up 1 base and J gave up 2 bases; unmatched junction bases: 3. This CDR3 is built from 15 residues. The CDR3 region is CASSQGQGMNYGYTF. DNA of the CDR3: TGTGCCAGCAGCCAAGGACAGGGGATGAACTATGGCTACACCTTC.

The V call is TRBV28, the J call TRBJ2-1; 9 nucleotides agree with TRBD2. From germline, CDR1 is MDHEN and CDR2 SYDVKM. The CDR3 totals 15 residues. With 3 bases clipped from V and 4 bases from J, the junction kept 4 bases outside the gene matches. CDR3 loop: CASSLTTSGYNEQFF. Here the CDR3 DNA reads TGTGCCAGCAGTTTGACGACTAGCGGATACAATGAGCAGTTCTTC.

J is TRBJ2-7 and V is TRBV28, with 7 bases aligning to TRBD2. Trimming removed 5 bases from V and 2 bases from J; junction bases left unmatched: 6. Germline lookup yields CDR1 MDHEN and CDR2 SYDVKM. This CDR3 spans 14 amino acids. Written as DNA, the CDR3 is TGTGCCAGCAGTCGGACTAGTTTTCCCTACGAGCAGTACTTC. It specifies CASSRTSFPYEQYF.

The chain couples TRBV28 to TRBJ2-5, with D possibly matching TRBD2 (5 bases). The CDR3 has 14 residues. V dropped 3 bases and J dropped 4 bases, with 12 bases sitting between them. Germline V gives CDR1 MDHEN, CDR2 SYDVKM. CDR3 sequence reads: CASSFAASRETQYF. CDR3 nucleotides: TGTGCCAGCAGTTTTGCGGCTAGCAGAGAGACCCAGTACTTC.

This rearrangement joins TRBV12-3 or TRBV12-4 to TRBJ2-2, with a tentative D call TRBD2 (5 bases). The CDR3 covers 12 residues. V was pared by 7 bases and J by 6 bases, with 9 bases between. CDR3 loop: CASMRVSGELFF. CDR3 nucleotides: TGTGCCAGCATGAGGGTCTCCGGGGAGCTGTTTTTT.

The genes are TRBV7-2 and TRBJ1-2; D uncertain. Trimming shortened V by 6 bases and J by 1 base, and 15 bases separated the two germline ends. CDR3 length: 15 amino acids. The germline CDR1 and CDR2 sequences are SGHTA and FQGNSA. In DNA form, the CDR3 reads TGTGCCAGCAGTAGCCTTGATGGCAGTAACTATGGCTACACCTTC. The encoded protein is CASSSLDGSNYGYTF.

J is TRBJ2-7 and V is TRBV20-1, with D hard to call. From germline, CDR1 is DFQATT and CDR2 SNEGSKA (reference sequence). The CDR3 has 11 residues. V was clipped by 0 bases and J by 3 bases, with 3 bases between them. The CDR3 region is CSARDHYEQYF. The CDR3 DNA reads as TGCAGTGCTAGAGACCACTACGAGCAGTACTTC.

The genes are TRBV18 and TRBJ1-1; perhaps TRBD1 as D (5 bases). The germline V gene encodes CDR1 KGHSH and CDR2 LQKENI. Trimming removed 3 bases at V and 6 bases at J, with 14 bases between. The CDR3 has 14 amino acids. CDR3 sequence reads: CASSPREAGPEAFF. In nucleotides, the CDR3 is TGTGCCAGCTCACCCAGGGAGGCAGGGCCTGAAGCTTTCTTT.

The chain has TRBV7-3 and TRBJ1-1; D perhaps matches TRBD1 (5 bases). The CDR3 has 12 residues. Per the germline V gene, CDR1 is SGHTA and CDR2 is FQGTGA. In DNA form, the CDR3 reads TGTGCACCTCCAACAAAGGGGTGTGAAGCTTTCTTT. Translated: CAPPTKGCEAFF.